This T cell receptor (beta chain) was obtained from a study of blood T cell repertoires in COVID-19. TCRdb's copy holds only in-frame clones and misses some; the assay was immunoSEQ multiplex PCR. The data contain just over 250,000 clones, approximately 92% of them singletons. The trim removed 11 bases at V and 7 bases at J, leaving 7 bases unmatched. CDR1 and CDR2 (germline): SNHLY, FYNNEI. The CDR3 is 12 residues long. The sequenced sample was peripheral blood. This sequence was found in a person aged 18 to 30 with COVID-19, enrolled during active disease. This rearrangement joins TRBV2 to TRBJ2-2, with 7 bases matching TRBD2. As DNA, the CDR3 is TGTGCCGTGGCGGGAGCTCTCGGGGAGCTGTTTTTT. This sequence encodes CAVAGALGELFF. Full variable domain (missing parts from reference TRBV2 and TRBJ2-2): EPEVTQTPSHQVTQMGQEVILRCVPISNHLYFYWYRQILGQKVEFLVSFYNNEISEKSEIFDDQFSVERPDGSNFTLKIRSTKLEDSAMYFCAVAGALGELFFGEGSRLTVL.